The source of this T cell receptor (beta chain) is a study of cytomegalovirus exposure and HLA in healthy donors (dated by TCRdb to 2016 to 2017). Background for the entire study: In an earlier analysis of fewer than 750 of the donors, 276 Gb of sequence data and 90 million to 120 million unique TCR beta sequences from roughly 180 million T cells were reported. HLA typing included class I and class II loci at four-digit resolution. The number of typed donors differed by locus: about 620-640 for A, B, C, DRB1 and DQB1; some 500 for DQA1; 600 to 610 for DPA1; and 400 to 480 for DPB1. Because of strong linkage in the cohort, five DR-DQ haplotypes were treated as single units for association and clustering. Every repertoire in the discovery cohort had been generated on one and the same sequencing platform. To study patterns of TCR occurrence, a later analysis re-analyzed previously published TCR beta repertoires from under 750 donors and added high-resolution HLA genotyping. The T cell repertoires of under 750 subjects were profiled by immunosequencing and related to cytomegalovirus serostatus. In an earlier analysis of more than 550 of the donors, high-throughput TCR beta sequencing was used to judge whether each TCR beta V gene segment behaved as functional or pseudogenic. A later genetic analysis used genome-wide SNP genotypes for about 60% of the roughly 670 donors, treating that subset as a discovery cohort. Donor age, sex, ethnicity and CMV serostatus were compiled together with the repertoire data. On average, over 200,000 unique TCR beta nucleotide sequences were sequenced per donor among roughly 430 genotyped donors of the cohort, with roughly 18% of those sequences being non-productive. The genetic ancestry cluster associated with self-reported Caucasian donors included roughly 84% of the roughly 390 genotyped donors. High-throughput TCR immunosequencing, statistical association of individual TCRs with disease status, and machine learning were combined to predict cytomegalovirus infection status. Rather than drawing on any new phenotypic data, the later analysis identified candidate immune exposures from TCR beta sequences and the way those sequences occurred across donors. The study aimed to test whether signatures of past pathogen exposure could be identified by cataloging public T cell receptors. Roughly 300 gigabases of sequencing data and around 90 million unique TCR sequences made up an early release that covered approximately 700 HLA-typed donors. Along with the approximately 600-subject first cohort, a separate validation cohort of roughly 110 different subjects was used. Findings and caveats that apply to the study as a whole: Presence/absence analyses assumed roughly uniform sequencing depth across donors, an assumption that may not hold. Because HLA typing was missing for some donors at each locus, association tests included only the typed subset. In an earlier analysis of 587 of the donors, most TCR beta V segments appeared in productive rearrangements about 87% or about 30% of the time, broadly matching IMGT annotations. A group of highly shared sequence variants was considered likely to be a technical artifact of the sequencing pipeline. According to a later genetic analysis, donors in an Asian-associated ancestry cluster had fewer N-insertions in productive TCRs than the approximately 700-donor mean. According to a later analysis, most CMV-associated TCR beta chains appeared to be HLA-restricted, and the HLA associations seemed to be driven largely by CMV exposure. In a later genetic analysis, a missense DCLRE1C variant was associated with V-gene and J-gene trimming of TCR beta chains, and the association was replicated in an independent cohort. Because counts were too low, roughly 16 rarely observed V segments, including chromosome 9 orphons, were left out of the earlier analysis of a few hundred of the donors. Most TCR sequences were observed very rarely across donors, whereas some public TCRs were present in many individuals. According to a later analysis, TCR association rates differed among HLA loci, with DRB1 alleles showing the most associated TCRs and HLA-C alleles showing the fewest. Correlated functional status among segregating V segments might reflect linkage disequilibrium, but an unknown experimental factor could not be ruled out. In the study, approximately 150 TCR beta chains were listed as associated with cytomegalovirus. When HLA alleles, especially DR and DQ, strongly co-occurred, attributing TCR associations to individual alleles was difficult. The cohort was sequenced for TCR beta chains only, and without alpha or paired-chain data the features that could be detected were limited. A further reported finding was that TCR beta sequences accurately predicted the HLA-A and HLA-B alleles for most subjects in the first cohort. A later analysis found that HLA-associated TCR beta chains were more clonally expanded and had lower generation probabilities than equally common non-associated chains. In a later analysis, several top co-occurrence clusters were reported to appear linked to parvovirus B19, influenza, CMV and Epstein-Barr virus. In a later analysis, some 18,000 TCR beta sequences were associated with specific HLA alleles at a false discovery rate of 0.05. Cytomegalovirus status was reported to be diagnosed by the classifier with high specificity and sensitivity in both the original and validation cohorts. Some IMGT-functional V segments, including TRBV6-2 and TRBV6-3, could not be distinguished by the 87-base-pair reads and were therefore excluded. CMV serostatus was the only immune exposure information available for the cohort. In vitro tests confirmed that a few of the cytomegalovirus-associated TCR beta chains recognize cytomegalovirus antigens. According to the authors, the approach could potentially be generalized to other disease states and immunological phenotypes.

The cohort consisted of some 730 healthy bone marrow donors. At the time of sampling, every cohort member was nominally healthy, though immune exposures that went unrecorded were likely present. The donor was CMV seronegative and was included in the group of 352 seronegative cohort members. Every donor gave a peripheral blood sample, and the peripheral blood mononuclear cells from that sample were used for TCR beta sequencing. Genomic DNA was extracted from the blood cell samples with the Qiagen DNeasy Blood Extraction Kit. Receptors were amplified or captured by the immunoSEQ multiplex PCR assay. A mixture of 60 forward primers for TCR Vbeta segments and 13 reverse primers for TCR Jbeta segments was used in the multiplex PCR. The CDR3 region of rearranged TCR beta genes was amplified from genomic DNA by a multiplex PCR assay. The Illumina HiSeq System was used to sequence the amplified TCR beta libraries as 87-base-pair reads. The paper's processing steps were these. Across the 600 to 700 repertoires, a later analysis counted 80 million or so unique TCR beta chains, roughly 11 million of which were shared by at least two donors. To remove PCR and sequencing errors, raw reads were error-corrected and collapsed into unique sequences using a nearest-neighbor algorithm that merged closely related sequences. CDR3 sequences were aligned to IMGT reference sequences to assign V, D and J gene segments. For a sequence to be retained, a match of at least six nucleotides to both a V gene segment and a J gene segment was required. A rearrangement counted as productive if the CDR3 had no stop codons and remained in frame with V and J, and every other rearrangement counted as non-productive. CDR3 was defined by IMGT convention, running from the second conserved V-encoded cysteine to the conserved J-encoded phenylalanine. The earlier analysis of around 640 of the donors excluded sequences that lacked an unambiguous match to a single V gene segment. In an earlier analysis of 450 to 700 of the donors, V segments were called functional above 56.7% productive rearrangements and were called segregating when the between-donor standard deviation exceeded 5%. A statistical classification framework was built for diagnosing cytomegalovirus status from the catalog of TCR beta chain sequences. In a later analysis, V and J genes were assigned by comparing TCR nucleotide sequences against IMGT/GENE-DB human TR gene sequences. Using the TCRdist pipeline, a later analysis assigned CDR3 sequences along with most-parsimonious VDJ recombination scenarios. In a later analysis, each TCR beta chain was defined by its CDR3 amino acid sequence together with its V-gene family, and reads lacking a unique V-gene family were excluded. As a way to deal with suspected cross-contamination and a sequencing artifact, a later analysis dropped under 600 nucleotide sequences that were highly shared and had low generation probability. For each public chain, a later analysis derived a clonal expansion index from normalized ranks of inferred template counts within each repertoire. A later analysis computed generation probabilities with a VDJ recombination model fitted to out-of-frame rearrangements, and checked the results against IGoR. In a later analysis, TCR-TCR, TCR-HLA and TCR-CMV co-occurrence was scored with hypergeometric tests, and a repertoire-size bias correction was applied to TCR pairs. In a later analysis, false discovery rates were estimated by permuting HLA or CMV assignments 20 times. In a later analysis, co-occurring TCRs were grouped using DBSCAN, and TCRdist sequence similarity was added for clustering within HLA-allele-positive subsets. For co-occurrence clustering, repertoires with fewer than 30,000 or more than 120,000 public chains were excluded, along with five or six repertoires with anomalous nucleotide sharing. TCRdb mirrors the immuneACCESS table, restricted to in-frame sequences. Some clones are absent from its copies; in checked studies, under half trace to an unresolved V gene, and the reason for the others is unknown. The V and J calls and clone size were taken over from that table, and D and trimming were inferred from the DNA. This sample comprises some 100,000 clones, roughly 80% of them detected only once. The top ten hold about 4% of the sample.

The CDR3 has 13 amino acids, counting the end cysteine and phenylalanine. Only the CDR3 DNA is retained, 39 bases long and in frame from the first base. V lost 8 bases and J lost 7 bases, and the count of bases not matched to a germline gene is 8. Per the germline V gene, SGHTA is the CDR1 and FQGNSA is the CDR2. Worth noting for this clone: The target of this receptor is not known. No much larger clonotype is one base removed from it; base qualities were not supplied.

The rearranged segments are TRBV7-2 and TRBJ1-1, with 9 central nucleotides matching TRBD1. The sample was PBMCs. This TCR came from a man aged 35 to 55 in good health and CMV-seronegative. This receptor carries the CDR3 CASGDRVRGEAFF. The DNA is as follows: TGTGCCAGCGGGGACAGGGTGAGAGGTGAAGCTTTCTTT.